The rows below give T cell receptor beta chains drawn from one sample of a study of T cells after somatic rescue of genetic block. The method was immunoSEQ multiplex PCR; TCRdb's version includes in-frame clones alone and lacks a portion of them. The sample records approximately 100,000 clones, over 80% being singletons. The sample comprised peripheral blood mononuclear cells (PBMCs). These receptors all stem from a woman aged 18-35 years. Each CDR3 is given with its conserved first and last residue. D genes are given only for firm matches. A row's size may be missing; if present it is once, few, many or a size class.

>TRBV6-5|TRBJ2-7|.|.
TGTGCCAGCAGCTCCGTCGGCGAGCAGTACTTC
CASSSVGEQYF
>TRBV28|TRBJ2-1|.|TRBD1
TGTGCCAGCAGTTTCGACCCGGGACAGGGAACTTTAGTTGATGAGCAGTTCTTC
CASSFDPGQGTLVDEQFF
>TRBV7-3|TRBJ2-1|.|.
TGTGCCAGCAGCTTAAGCGGGAACTACAATGAGCAGTTCTTC
CASSLSGNYNEQFF
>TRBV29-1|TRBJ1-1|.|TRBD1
TGCAGCGTCCTATGGACAGGGTGGAGAACTGAAGCTTTCTTT
CSVLWTGWRTEAFF
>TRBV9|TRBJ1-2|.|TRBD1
TGTGCCAGCAGCAGAAGGGACAGGGCCACCTTGGGCTACACCTTC
CASSRRDRATLGYTF
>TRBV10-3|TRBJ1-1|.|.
TGTGCCATCAGTGAAGGGGACACTGAAGCTTTCTTT
CAISEGDTEAFF
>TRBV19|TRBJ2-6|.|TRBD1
TGTGCCAGTAGGGACAGGGGAGGCGGCTCTGGGGCCAACGTCCTGACTTTC
CASRDRGGGSGANVLTF
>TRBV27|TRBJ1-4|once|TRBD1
TGTGCCAGCAGTCCCCGGGACAGGGGCCATGAAAAACTGTTTTTT
CASSPRDRGHEKLFF
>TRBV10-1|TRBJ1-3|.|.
TGCGCCAGCAGTGAGGAAGGGTCGGGAAACACCATATATTTT
CASSEEGSGNTIYF
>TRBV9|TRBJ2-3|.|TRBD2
TGTGCCAGCAGCGTAGCGGGGGCGCGGGAGGATACCACAGATACGCAGTATTTT
CASSVAGAREDTTDTQYF
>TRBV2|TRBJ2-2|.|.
TGTGCCAGCAGTGAAGTGGCGCGCGGGGAGCTGTTTTTT
CASSEVARGELFF
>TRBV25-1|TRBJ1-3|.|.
TGTGCCAGCAGTGAACGGGACCGCTCGTCGACCTCTGGAAACACCATATATTTT
CASSERDRSSTSGNTIYF
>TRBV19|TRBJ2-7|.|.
TGTGCCAGTCGCACCTCGACAGGTTCCCGTCGGGGTACCGAGCAGTACTTC
CASRTSTGSRRGTEQYF
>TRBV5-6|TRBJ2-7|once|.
TGTGCCAGCAGCTTGGGGGACACCCGCTACGAGCAGTACTTC
CASSLGDTRYEQYF
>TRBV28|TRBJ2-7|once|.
TGTGCCAGCAGTCCTAGCTCCTACGAGCAGTACTTC
CASSPSSYEQYF
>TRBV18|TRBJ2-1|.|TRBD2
TGTGCCAGCTCACCACTTCCGACTAGCGGGCCCTACAATGAGCAGTTCTTC
CASSPLPTSGPYNEQFF
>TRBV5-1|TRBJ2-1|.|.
TGCGCCAGCAGCTTGGGGCCGAGATCAAGCGGAGGGGAAAATGAGCAGTTCTTC
CASSLGPRSSGGENEQFF
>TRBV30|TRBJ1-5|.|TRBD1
TGTGCCTGGGATGGACAGGGGAGCAATCAGCCCCAGCATTTT
CAWDGQGSNQPQHF
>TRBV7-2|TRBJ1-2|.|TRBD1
TGTGCCAGCAGTCAGAGAGACAGGGCACCCTTTTTC
CASSQRDRAPFF
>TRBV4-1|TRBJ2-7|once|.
TGCGCCAGCAGACCCGAACCTGGGACAAGCGAGCAGTACTTC
CASRPEPGTSEQYF
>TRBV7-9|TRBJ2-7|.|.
TGTGCCAGCAGCCGAGGCGATTACGAGCAGTACTTC
CASSRGDYEQYF
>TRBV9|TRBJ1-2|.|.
TGTGCCAGCAGCGTAGCCCGGGAATATGGCTACACCTTC
CASSVAREYGYTF
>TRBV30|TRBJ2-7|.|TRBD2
TGTGCCTGGGGAGGGAGAGCGGGGGTCTACGAGCAGTACTTC
CAWGGRAGVYEQYF
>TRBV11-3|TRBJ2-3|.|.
TGTGCCAGCACCCAAAGCTACACAGATACGCAGTATTTT
CASTQSYTDTQYF
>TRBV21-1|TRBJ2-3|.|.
TGTGCCAGCGCCTCCTCCCAGGACAGGGGTTCAGATACGCAGTATTTT
CASASSQDRGSDTQYF
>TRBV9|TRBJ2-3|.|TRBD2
TGTGCCAGCAGCGGGGTCCTAGCGGGAGAGGGCACAGATACGCAGTATTTT
CASSGVLAGEGTDTQYF
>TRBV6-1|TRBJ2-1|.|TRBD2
TGTGCCAGCAGACCCTCTAGCGGAGAGCAGTTCTTC
CASRPSSGEQFF
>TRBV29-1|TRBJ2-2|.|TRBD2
TGCAGCGTCCGCCGGGGGACTAGCGGAAACACCGGGGAGCTGTTTTTT
CSVRRGTSGNTGELFF
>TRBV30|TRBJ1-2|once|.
TGTGCCTGGAGTTGGGGACGGGGAGCTAACTATGGCTACACCTTC
CAWSWGRGANYGYTF
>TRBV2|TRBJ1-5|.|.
TGTGCCAGCACAGGGTTGATTAGCAATCAGCCCCAGCATTTT
CASTGLISNQPQHF
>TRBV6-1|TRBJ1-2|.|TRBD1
TGTGCCAGCAGTGAAGTGCGGGACAGGAAGGGCTATGGCTACACCTTC
CASSEVRDRKGYGYTF
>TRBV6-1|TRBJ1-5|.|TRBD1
TGTGCCAGCAGTGTCCAGGGGGTGCGGAAAAGCAATCAGCCCCAGCATTTT
CASSVQGVRKSNQPQHF
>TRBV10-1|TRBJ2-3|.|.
TGCGCCAGCAGCCCCCGAGAGATAATCACAGATACGCAGTATTTT
CASSPREIITDTQYF
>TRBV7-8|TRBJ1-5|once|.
TGTGCCAGCAGCAGAAGAGACAGGAAATTCAATCAGCCCCAGCATTTT
CASSRRDRKFNQPQHF
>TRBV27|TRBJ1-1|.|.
TGTGCCAGCAGTTTAGCCCTGAACACTGAAGCTTTCTTT
CASSLALNTEAFF
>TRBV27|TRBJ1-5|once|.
TGTGCCAGCACTGAAATATGGGGCAATCAGCCCCAGCATTTT
CASTEIWGNQPQHF
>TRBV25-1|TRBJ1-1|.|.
TGTGCCAGCAGTGCCCTAAGGACAGCCCACACTGAAGCTTTCTTT
CASSALRTAHTEAFF
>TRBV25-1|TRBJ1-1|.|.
TGTGCCAGCAGTGAATATGGGGGGACCAACACTGAAGCTTTCTTT
CASSEYGGTNTEAFF
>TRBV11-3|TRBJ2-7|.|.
TGTGCCAGCAGCTTAGATCTGTACAGTACCTACGAGCAGTACTTC
CASSLDLYSTYEQYF
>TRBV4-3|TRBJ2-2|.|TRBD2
TGCGCCAGCAGCCAAGATGTGCTAGCGGTTAGGCGGAACACCGGGGAGCTGTTTTTT
CASSQDVLAVRRNTGELFF
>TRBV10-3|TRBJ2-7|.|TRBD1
TGTGCCATCAGGGAACAGGGGGGAGTTGGCTACGAGCAGTACTTC
CAIREQGGVGYEQYF
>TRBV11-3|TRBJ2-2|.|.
TGTGCCAGCGGTTCCCCGCTTAGCGTGAACACCGGGGAGCTGTTTTTT
CASGSPLSVNTGELFF
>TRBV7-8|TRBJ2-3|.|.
TGTGCCAGCAGCTTAGAAGGACTATATACCACAGATACGCAGTATTTT
CASSLEGLYTTDTQYF
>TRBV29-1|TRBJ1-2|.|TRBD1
TGCAGCGTCTTACCGGGACAGGGATATGGCTACACCTTC
CSVLPGQGYGYTF
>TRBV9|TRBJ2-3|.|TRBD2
TGTGCCAGCAGCACAGGACTAGCGGGAGTGGATACGCAGTATTTT
CASSTGLAGVDTQYF
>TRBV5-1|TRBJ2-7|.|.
TGCGCCAGCAGCCAACGGGACACTTCCTACGAGCAGTACTTC
CASSQRDTSYEQYF
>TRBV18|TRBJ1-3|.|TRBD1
TGTGCCAGCTCACCACGGGCAGGGGGAACGGTCGAATTCGTCTCTGGAAACACCATATATTTT
CASSPRAGGTVEFVSGNTIYF
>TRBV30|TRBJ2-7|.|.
TGTGCCTGGAGTGTAGGGATCTTCTACGAGCAGTACTTC
CAWSVGIFYEQYF